What follows are 15 T cell receptor beta chains derived from one specimen sequenced in a study of T cell responses to AZD1222 COVID-19 vaccine. The protocol was immunoSEQ multiplex PCR, while the TCRdb copy is restricted to in-frame clones and leaves out a portion. The sample holds about 120,000 clones, around 90% seen once. The material sequenced was peripheral blood, taken 28 days after the second AZD1222 dose. These receptors all stem from an adult who received the AZD1222 COVID-19 vaccine.

The chain combines TRBV19 with TRBJ1-5; D call uncertain. CDR3 length: 14 residues. CDR1 LNHDA and CDR2 SQIVND come from the germline V gene (reference sequence). V was trimmed by 5 bases and J by 0 bases, leaving 8 bases between them. The CDR3 loop reads CASSGPNSNQPQHF. In DNA form, the CDR3 reads TGTGCCAGTAGTGGCCCTAATAGCAATCAGCCCCAGCATTTT.

The CDR3 region has the DNA TGTGCCAGCAGCGTAGATGGGGTAGGCAGCATCGGTTCACCCCTCCACTTT. It translates to CASSVDGVGSIGSPLHF. The chain has TRBV9 and TRBJ1-6; no clear D. Trimming removed 0 bases at V and 9 bases at J, with 19 bases between. This CDR3 spans 17 amino acids. Germline V gives CDR1 SGDLS, CDR2 YYNGEE.

The chain is built from TRBV6-5 and TRBJ1-4; TRBD1 is a possible D gene (6 bases). V lost 0 bases and J lost 5, with 10 bases in between. This CDR3 is built from 15 residues. Germline values: CDR1 MNHEY, CDR2 SVGAGI. The chain's CDR3 is CASSYSGTHNEKLFF. The CDR3 region has the DNA TGTGCCAGCAGTTACTCGGGGACACACAATGAAAAACTGTTTTTT.

This clone has only a few counts. The chain recombines TRBV2 with TRBJ1-5; D might be TRBD1 (6 bases). Germline CDR1 is SNHLY and CDR2 is FYNNEI. V lost 6 bases and J lost 7, with 16 bases in between. CDR3 length: 14 residues. The CDR3: CASSPDRLRQPQHF. CDR3 bases: TGTGCCAGCAGCCCGGACAGACTGCGGCAGCCCCAGCATTTT.

The V call is TRBV7-9, the J call TRBJ2-7; perhaps D is TRBD1 or TRBD2 (5 bases each). The CDR3 extends over 14 amino acids. The germline V gene has CDR1 SEHNR and CDR2 FQNEAQ (reference sequence). V was clipped by 3 bases and J by 2 bases, with 11 bases between them. The CDR3 loop reads CASSFVGVTYEQYF. CDR3 coding DNA: TGTGCCAGCAGCTTCGTGGGGGTGACCTACGAGCAGTACTTC.

The gene calls are TRBV11-2 and TRBJ2-2; D unclear. The CDR3 is made up of 13 amino acids. Trimming stripped 4 bases from V and 4 bases from J, with 7 bases between. Germline CDR1 SGHAT, CDR2 FQNNGV. The CDR3 DNA reads TGTGCCAGCAGCTCCCCCCCCACCGGGGAGCTGTTTTTT. Translated: CASSSPPTGELFF.

The chain is built from TRBV7-3 and TRBJ2-5; the match to TRBD1 covers 8 bases. Germline CDR1 reads SGHTA; CDR2 reads FQGTGA. This CDR3 has 14 amino acids. V trimming: 3 bases; J trimming: 3 bases; junction bases outside the gene matches: 3. The CDR3 spells CASSLPGGEETQYF. CDR3 bases: TGTGCCAGCAGCTTGCCAGGGGGCGAAGAGACCCAGTACTTC.

The V call is TRBV2, the J call TRBJ1-2; 7 positions match TRBD1. Germline trimming cut 4 bases from V and 4 bases from J; bases unmatched to any gene: 3. CDR3 length: 13 residues. Germline CDR1 and CDR2: SNHLY and FYNNEI. This CDR3 reads CASSADRPYGYTF. CDR3 in DNA: TGTGCCAGCAGTGCGGACAGGCCCTATGGCTACACCTTC.

The CDR3 DNA sequence: TGTGCCAGCACCCCACACGCGAACTCCTATAATTCACCCCTCCACTTT. This codes for CASTPHANSYNSPLHF. V and J are TRBV6-2 or TRBV6-3 and TRBJ1-6; no definite D call. The V gene's germline CDR1 is MNHEY and CDR2 SVGEGT. The CDR3 totals 16 residues. The ends were cut back, 7 bases at V and 0 bases at J, with 13 bases in the middle.

The chain is built from TRBV18 and TRBJ2-1; D is perhaps TRBD1 (8 bases). The V end was cut by 0 bases, the J end by 10 bases, with 19 bases between. The CDR3 contains 16 residues. CDR1 and CDR2 from the germline V gene are KGHSH and LQKENI. The CDR3 region is CASSPPGLGQGGEQFF. CDR3 DNA: TGTGCCAGCTCACCACCGGGACTTGGACAGGGAGGGGAGCAGTTCTTC. Looking up the rest from reference TRBV18 and TRBJ2-1 gives the full variable domain: NAGVMQNPRHLVRRRGQEARLRCSPMKGHSHVYWYRQLPEEGLKFMVYLQKENIIDESGMPKERFSAEFPKEGPSILRIQQVVRGDSAAYFCASSPPGLGQGGEQFFGPGTRLTVL.

The chain uses TRBV5-4 and TRBJ1-1; D is possibly TRBD1 (5 bases). The CDR3 sequence is 15 residues long. V was cut by 2 bases and J by 0 bases, with 11 bases left in between. In germline, CDR1 is SGHNT, CDR2 YYREEE (reference sequence). In DNA, the CDR3 is TGTGCCAGCAGCTTTGGGGCGGAAGTGAACACTGAAGCTTTCTTT. As protein: CASSFGAEVNTEAFF.

The CDR3 protein is CASRPYTGELFF. As DNA, the CDR3 is TGTGCCAGCAGGCCTTACACCGGGGAGCTGTTTTTT. The rearrangement links TRBV2 to TRBJ2-2; D call uncertain. Trimming took off 6 bases at V and 3 bases at J, with 5 bases between the two ends. This CDR3 comprises 12 residues. Germline loops: CDR1 SNHLY, CDR2 FYNNEI.

The rearrangement links TRBV7-3 to TRBJ2-5; D remains ambiguous. V lost 5 bases and J lost 3, with 10 bases in between. This CDR3 has 13 residues. Germline V gene sequence: CDR1 SGHTA, CDR2 FQGTGA. The DNA of the CDR3 is TGTGCCAGCAGCCGAGTACGTGAAGAGACCCAGTACTTC. Translating it yields CASSRVREETQYF.

CDR3 DNA sequence: TGTGCCAGCAGCCAAGGACAGGCTGGGGATAATTCACCCCTCCACTTT. This codes for CASSQGQAGDNSPLHF. The chain joins TRBV4-2 to TRBJ1-6; D might be TRBD1 (6 bases). V was clipped by 1 base and J by 5 bases, with 12 bases between them. Germline loops: CDR1 LGHNA, CDR2 YNFKEQ. CDR3 size: 16 residues.

This sequence joins TRBV24-1 and TRBJ2-2, with D possibly matching TRBD1 (5 bases). The CDR3 consists of 17 residues. CDR1 is KGHDR, CDR2 SFDVKD, per germline. Trimming stripped 0 bases from V and 5 bases from J, with 15 bases between. CDR3 sequence reads: CATSDLRGHPGTGELFF. CDR3 nucleotide sequence: TGTGCCACCAGTGATTTGCGTGGGCACCCAGGGACCGGGGAGCTGTTTTTT.